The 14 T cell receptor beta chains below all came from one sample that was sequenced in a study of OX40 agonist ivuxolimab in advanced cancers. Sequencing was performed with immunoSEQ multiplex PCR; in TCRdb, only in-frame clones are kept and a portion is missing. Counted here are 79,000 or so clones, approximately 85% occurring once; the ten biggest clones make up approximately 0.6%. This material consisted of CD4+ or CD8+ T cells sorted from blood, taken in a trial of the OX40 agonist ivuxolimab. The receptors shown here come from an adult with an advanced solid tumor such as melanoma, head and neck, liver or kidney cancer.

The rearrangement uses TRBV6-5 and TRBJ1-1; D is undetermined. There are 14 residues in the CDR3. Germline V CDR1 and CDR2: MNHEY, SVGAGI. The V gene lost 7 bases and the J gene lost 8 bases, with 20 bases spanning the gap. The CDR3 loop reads CASKQTPSVGEAFF. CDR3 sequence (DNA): TGTGCCAGCAAGCAGACACCCTCGGTCGGGGAAGCTTTCTTT.

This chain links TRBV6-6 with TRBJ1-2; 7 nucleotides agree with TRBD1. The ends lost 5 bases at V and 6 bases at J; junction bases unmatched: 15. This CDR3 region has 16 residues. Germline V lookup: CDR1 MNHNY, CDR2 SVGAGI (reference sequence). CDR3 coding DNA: TGTGCCAGCAGTCCGACAGGGAACTCGGTCGGAAATGGCTACACCTTC. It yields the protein CASSPTGNSVGNGYTF.

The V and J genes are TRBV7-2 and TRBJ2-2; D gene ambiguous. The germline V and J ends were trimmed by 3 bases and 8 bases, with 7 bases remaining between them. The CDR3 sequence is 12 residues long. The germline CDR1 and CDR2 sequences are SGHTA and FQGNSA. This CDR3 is CASSFSFGELFF. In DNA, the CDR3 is TGTGCCAGCAGCTTCTCGTTTGGGGAGCTGTTTTTT.

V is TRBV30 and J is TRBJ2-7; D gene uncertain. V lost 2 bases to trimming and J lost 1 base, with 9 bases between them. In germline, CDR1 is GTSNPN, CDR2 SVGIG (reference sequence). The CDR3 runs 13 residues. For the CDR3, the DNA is TGTGCCTGGAGTTTGGTCAGATCCTACGAGCAGTACTTC. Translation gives CAWSLVRSYEQYF. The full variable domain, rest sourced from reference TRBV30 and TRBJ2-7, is SQTIHQWPATLVQPVGSPLSLECTVEGTSNPNLYWYRQAAGRGLQLLFYSVGIGQISSEVPQNLSASRPQDRQFILSSKKLLLSDSGFYLCAWSLVRSYEQYFGPGTRLTVT.

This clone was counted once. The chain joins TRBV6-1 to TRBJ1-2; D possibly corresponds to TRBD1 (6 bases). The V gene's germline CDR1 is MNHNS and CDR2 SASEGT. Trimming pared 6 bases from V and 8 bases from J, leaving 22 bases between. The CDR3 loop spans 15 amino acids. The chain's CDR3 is CASRAAGVSMGGYTF. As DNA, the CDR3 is TGTGCCAGCAGGGCGGCAGGGGTATCGATGGGCGGCTACACCTTC.

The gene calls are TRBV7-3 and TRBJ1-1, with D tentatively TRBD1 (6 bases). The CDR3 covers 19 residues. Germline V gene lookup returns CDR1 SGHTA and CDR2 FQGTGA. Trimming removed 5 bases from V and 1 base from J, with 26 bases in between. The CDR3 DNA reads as TGTGCCAGCAGCATTAACCCATCCATACAGGGTAGGTCGAACACTGAAGCTTTCTTT. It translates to CASSINPSIQGRSNTEAFF.

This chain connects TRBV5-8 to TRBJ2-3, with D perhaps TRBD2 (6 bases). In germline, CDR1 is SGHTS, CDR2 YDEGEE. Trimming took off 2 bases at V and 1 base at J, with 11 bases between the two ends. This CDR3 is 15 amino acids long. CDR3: CASSFPGLGTDTQYF. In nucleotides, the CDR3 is TGTGCCAGCAGCTTTCCGGGACTGGGCACAGATACGCAGTATTTT.

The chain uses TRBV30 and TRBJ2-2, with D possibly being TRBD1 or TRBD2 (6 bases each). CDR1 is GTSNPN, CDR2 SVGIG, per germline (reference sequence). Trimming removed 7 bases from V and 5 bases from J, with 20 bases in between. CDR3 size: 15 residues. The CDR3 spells CAFRRGRLGTGELFF. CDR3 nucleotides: TGTGCCTTCAGACGGGGGCGGCTGGGGACCGGGGAGCTGTTTTTT.

CDR3 in DNA: TGTGCCAGCAGCCACGCAGTTTCACCCCTCCACTTT. Translating it yields CASSHAVSPLHF. The chain combines TRBV14 with TRBJ1-6; D uncertain. V was shortened by 3 bases and J by 9 bases, with 6 bases between the two germline ends. The germline gives CDR1 SGHDN, CDR2 FVKESK. This CDR3 comprises 12 residues.

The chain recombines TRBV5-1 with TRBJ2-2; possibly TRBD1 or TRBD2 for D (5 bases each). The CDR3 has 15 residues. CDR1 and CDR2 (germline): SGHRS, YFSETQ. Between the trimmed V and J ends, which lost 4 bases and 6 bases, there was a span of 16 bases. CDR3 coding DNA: TGCGCCAGCAGCATACGGGACGCCAGGTCCGGGGAGCTGTTTTTT. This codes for CASSIRDARSGELFF.

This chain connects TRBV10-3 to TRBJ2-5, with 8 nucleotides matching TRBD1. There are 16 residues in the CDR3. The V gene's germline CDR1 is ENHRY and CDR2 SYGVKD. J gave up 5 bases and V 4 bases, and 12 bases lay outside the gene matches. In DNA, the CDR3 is TGTGCCATCAGTGGTGGGGCCGGGACAGGCGGGGAGACCCAGTACTTC. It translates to CAISGGAGTGGETQYF.

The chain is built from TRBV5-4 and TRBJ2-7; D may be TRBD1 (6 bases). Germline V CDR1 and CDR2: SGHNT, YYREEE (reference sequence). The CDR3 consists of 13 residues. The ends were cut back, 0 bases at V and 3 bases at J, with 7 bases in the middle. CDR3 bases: TGTGCCAGCAGCTTGGACAGGGTCTACGAGCAGTACTTC. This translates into CASSLDRVYEQYF.

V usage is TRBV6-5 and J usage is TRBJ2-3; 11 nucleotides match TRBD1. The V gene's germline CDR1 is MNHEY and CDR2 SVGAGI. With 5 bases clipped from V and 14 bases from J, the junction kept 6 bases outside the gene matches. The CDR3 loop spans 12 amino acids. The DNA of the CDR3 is TGTGCCAGCAGTAAGGACAGGGGGCCCCTGTATTTT. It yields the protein CASSKDRGPLYF.

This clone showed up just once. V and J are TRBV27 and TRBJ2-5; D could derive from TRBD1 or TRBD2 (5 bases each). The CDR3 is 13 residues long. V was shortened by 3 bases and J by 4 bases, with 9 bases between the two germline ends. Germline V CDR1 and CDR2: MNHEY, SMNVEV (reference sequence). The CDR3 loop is CASSFRDGETQYF. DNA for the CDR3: TGTGCCAGCAGTTTTCGGGACGGAGAGACCCAGTACTTC.